The 25 T cell receptor beta chains in this list originate from one sample, sequenced in a study of T cells after yellow fever vaccination. From the 5' RACE reads, TCRdb called clonotypes with MiXCR, one entry per CDR3 protein. The sample has 500,000 to 550,000 distinct CDR3 sequences; around a fifth are singletons. The sequences come from PBMCs, collected more than 20 days after the first yellow fever vaccination. The receptors here all came from a man aged 18 to 30 who received the YFV17D yellow fever vaccine.

In its sample, this clonotype was seen a few times. This chain links TRBV4-1 with TRBJ2-1; 8 bases line up with TRBD1. Trimming removed 0 bases from V and 6 bases from J; junction bases left unmatched: 4. Germline V gene sequence: CDR1 MGHRA, CDR2 YSYEKL. CDR3 length: 15 amino acids. The CDR3 region has the DNA TGCGCCAGCAGCCAAGAATCGGACAGGGCCAATGAGCAGTTCTTC. This sequence encodes CASSQESDRANEQFF.

This clonotype appeared a few times. The chain has TRBV5-1 and TRBJ2-7, with D tentatively TRBD1 or TRBD2 (5 bases each). CDR1 and CDR2 (germline): SGHRS, YFSETQ. The CDR3 sequence is 14 residues long. Trimming stripped 5 bases from V and 0 bases from J, with 12 bases between. For the CDR3, the DNA is TGCGCCAGCAGACGGGGCGCGAGCTCCTACGAGCAGTACTTC. Encoded protein: CASRRGASSYEQYF.

The CDR3 sequence: CASSQAKSQPQHF. The CDR3 DNA is TGCGCCAGCAGCCAAGCCAAGAGCCAGCCCCAGCATTTT. The V call is TRBV4-1, the J call TRBJ1-5; D unresolved. CDR3 size: 13 residues. Trimming shortened V by 1 base and J by 7 bases, and 8 bases separated the two germline ends. Germline assignment: CDR1 MGHRA and CDR2 YSYEKL.

The chain links TRBV7-9 to TRBJ2-3; 12 bases line up with TRBD2. The germline CDR1 and CDR2 sequences are SEHNR and FQNEAQ (reference sequence). V lost 3 bases and J lost 5; bases outside the gene matches: 6. The CDR3 extends over 16 amino acids. DNA for the CDR3: TGTGCCAGCAGCTTGGCCCTAGCGGGGGGGCAAGATACGCAGTATTTT. Protein: CASSLALAGGQDTQYF. The full variable domain, in which reference TRBV7-9 and TRBJ2-3 provide the parts outside the CDR3, is DTGVSQNPRHKITKRGQNVTFRCDPISEHNRLYWYRQTLGQGPEFLTYFQNEAQLEKSRLLSDRFSAERPKGSFSTLEIQRTEQGDSAMYLCASSLALAGGQDTQYFGPGTRLTVL.

This chain uses TRBV5-1 with TRBJ1-2; no clear D. The CDR3 runs 13 residues. Germline assignment: CDR1 SGHRS and CDR2 YFSETQ. V gave up 2 bases and J gave up 7 bases, with 12 bases separating them. The CDR3 DNA sequence: TGCGCCAGCAGCTTCGGGGAAACCCCTGGCTACACCTTC. This sequence encodes CASSFGETPGYTF.

The table lists this clonotype with a few counts. This chain uses TRBV15 with TRBJ2-5; either TRBD1 or TRBD2 may supply D (5 bases each). V lost 3 bases to trimming and J lost 5 bases, with 19 bases between them. The CDR3 spans 16 residues. Germline CDR1 is LNHNV and CDR2 is YYDKDF (reference sequence). DNA for the CDR3: TGTGCCACCAGCAGCCCTGGGACGGCCGGACGGGAGACCCAGTACTTC. Translated, it gives CATSSPGTAGRETQYF.

This clonotype has a handful of counts. The genes are TRBV12-3 or TRBV12-4 and TRBJ2-2; D is uncertain. The V end was cut by 5 bases, the J end by 6 bases, with 13 bases between. The CDR3 spans 14 residues. This CDR3 reads CASSVSVGSGELFF. The CDR3 bases are TGTGCCAGCAGTGTGTCAGTGGGATCCGGGGAGCTGTTTTTT.

This clonotype was counted only a few times. This chain uses TRBV15 with TRBJ2-1; D perhaps matches TRBD2 (5 bases). Trimming removed 1 base at V and 5 bases at J, with 9 bases between. The CDR3 is 14 amino acids. Germline-derived CDR1 and CDR2 are LNHNV and YYDKDF (reference sequence). CDR3 in DNA: TGTGCCACCAGCAGAGGGAGGCTTAACAATGAGCAGTTCTTC. This sequence encodes CATSRGRLNNEQFF. Combining the CDR3 with reference TRBV15 and TRBJ2-1 gives the whole variable domain DAMVIQNPRYQVTQFGKPVTLSCSQTLNHNVMYWYQQKSSQAPKLLFHYYDKDFNNEADTPDNFQSRRPNTSFCFLDIRSPGLGDTAMYLCATSRGRLNNEQFFGPGTRLTVL.

CDR3 coding DNA: TGTGCCAGCAGCTTAGGGGCAGGGAAGACGAACACTGAAGCTTTCTTT. This codes for CASSLGAGKTNTEAFF. V and J are TRBV7-8 and TRBJ1-1; a weak D match, TRBD1 (5 bases). This CDR3 comprises 16 residues. V was cut by 1 base and J by 1 base, with 13 bases left in between. Germline assignment: CDR1 SGHVS and CDR2 FQNEAQ.

The CDR3 is CASSQDNGGRPDTQYF. The CDR3 DNA reads TGCGCCAGCAGCCAAGATAATGGGGGAAGGCCAGATACGCAGTATTTT. The V gene is TRBV4-1, the J gene TRBJ2-3; possibly TRBD1 or TRBD2 for D (5 bases each). Trimming left V 0 bases short and J 4 bases short, with 14 bases between. The CDR3 contains 16 residues. CDR1 is MGHRA and CDR2 is YSYEKL in the germline V gene.

This clonotype was seen once. The rearrangement uses TRBV7-2 and TRBJ1-1; no reliable D call. The V end was cut by 2 bases, the J end by 6 bases, with 16 bases between. Germline CDR1 is SGHTA and CDR2 is FQGNSA. The CDR3 loop spans 15 amino acids. The CDR3 spells CASSLFGFPRAEAFF. The CDR3 coding sequence is TGTGCCAGCAGCTTATTCGGTTTCCCGCGCGCTGAAGCTTTCTTT.

This clonotype was seen only a few times. CDR3 in DNA: TGCGCCAGCAGCCAAGTTCGGGGGGAGGCTGAAGCTTTCTTT. Residues: CASSQVRGEAEAFF. The V call is TRBV4-1, the J call TRBJ1-1, with D possibly matching TRBD1 (5 bases). Per germline, CDR1 MGHRA and CDR2 YSYEKL. Trimming removed 1 base from V and 6 bases from J, with 12 bases in between. This CDR3 comprises 14 residues.

In its sample, this clonotype was seen a few times. The rearrangement joins TRBV20-1 to TRBJ1-2; D unclear. Germline-derived CDR1 and CDR2 are DFQATT and SNEGSKA (reference sequence). V was cut by 5 bases and J by 7 bases, with 23 bases left in between. The CDR3 length is 15 residues. The CDR3 DNA sequence: TGCAGTGCTCCTGTTATGTTGTCAAACGAGGGTGGCTACACCTTC. It yields the protein CSAPVMLSNEGGYTF.

The chain couples TRBV19 to TRBJ2-4; 9 bases are a match to TRBD1. This CDR3 has 15 residues. Trimming cost V 9 bases and J 7 bases; bases outside gene matches: 13. The germline gives CDR1 LNHDA, CDR2 SQIVND (reference sequence). In DNA, the CDR3 is TGTGCCAGCGCGATCGGCCGGGACAGGGTGAACATTCAGTACTTC. This encodes CASAIGRDRVNIQYF.

This clonotype was detected only a few times. The chain is built from TRBV7-2 and TRBJ1-1, with TRBD1 as a possible D gene (6 bases). V was trimmed by 3 bases and J by 0 bases, leaving 17 bases between them. This CDR3 has 17 amino acids. The V gene's germline CDR1 is SGHTA and CDR2 FQGNSA. The CDR3 region has the DNA TGTGCCAGCAGCTTCCCACTCAGACAGGTCATGAACACTGAAGCTTTCTTT. It codes for CASSFPLRQVMNTEAFF.

This clonotype was counted between two and nine times. J is TRBJ1-2 and V is TRBV10-3, with TRBD1 matching 8 bases. Germline V CDR1 and CDR2: ENHRY, SYGVKD. The CDR3 consists of 11 residues. The V segment lost 7 bases and the J segment 8 bases; nucleotides outside the gene matches: 3. CDR3 amino acids: CAIMRDRGYTF. The CDR3 bases are TGTGCCATCATGAGGGACAGGGGCTACACCTTC.

This clonotype was counted once. This chain joins TRBV12-3 or TRBV12-4 and TRBJ1-2; D is undetermined. The CDR3 is made up of 13 amino acids. V shed 6 bases and J shed 3 bases, with 11 bases lying between them. The CDR3 DNA follows: TGTGCCAGCAGCCCCGGGTCCTACTATGGCTACACCTTC. This gives the protein CASSPGSYYGYTF.

The chain recombines TRBV20-1 with TRBJ2-3; the match to TRBD2 covers 9 bases. CDR1 and CDR2 from the germline V gene are DFQATT and SNEGSKA (reference sequence). This CDR3 comprises 16 residues. V lost 4 bases to trimming and J lost 4 bases; unmatched junction nucleotides: 12. The CDR3, as DNA: TGCAGTGCTAAGTCCCCCGGGACTAGCAGCTCAGATACGCAGTATTTT. The encoded protein is CSAKSPGTSSSDTQYF.

This clonotype was seen only a few times. The chain has TRBV28 and TRBJ2-3, with TRBD2 identical over 7 bases. V shed 6 bases and J 3 bases; nucleotides not matched to a gene: 15. Looked up from germline, CDR1 is MDHEN and CDR2 is SYDVKM. This CDR3 is built from 17 residues. The CDR3: CASSSPPGGGRTDTQYF. The DNA for the CDR3 is TGTGCCAGCAGCTCTCCCCCGGGGGGAGGAAGAACAGATACGCAGTATTTT. The full variable domain, with the rest looked up from reference TRBV28 and TRBJ2-3, is DVKVTQSSRYLVKRTGEKVFLECVQDMDHENMFWYRQDPGLGLRLIYFSYDVKMKEKGDIPEGYSVSREKKERFSLILESASTNQTSMYLCASSSPPGGGRTDTQYFGPGTRLTVL.

This clonotype was seen a single time. This rearrangement joins TRBV6-1 to TRBJ2-5, with TRBD2 identical over 9 bases. Germline CDR1 is MNHNS and CDR2 is SASEGT. V lost 5 bases to trimming and J lost 6 bases; unmatched junction nucleotides: 13. This CDR3 is built from 16 residues. The CDR3 DNA reads as TGTGCCAGCAGTCCCCGTGGTTCTAGCGGGGTGAAGACCCAGTACTTC. It yields the protein CASSPRGSSGVKTQYF.

V and J are TRBV2 and TRBJ1-4, with D possibly being TRBD1 (6 bases). V lost 9 bases and J 7 bases, leaving 27 bases between the germline ends. The CDR3 has 17 amino acids. Germline loops: CDR1 SNHLY, CDR2 FYNNEI. CDR3 DNA sequence: TGTGCCAGTCGATTCAGGGGCCGCGGAGAGTACGTTGAAAAACTGTTTTTT. Translation gives CASRFRGRGEYVEKLFF.

V and J are TRBV7-2 and TRBJ2-7; weak D call: TRBD2 (7 bases). Trimming took off 6 bases at V and 5 bases at J, with 20 bases between the two ends. CDR1 is SGHTA and CDR2 is FQGNSA in the germline V gene. The CDR3 contains 15 residues. The CDR3 coding sequence is TGTGCCAGCAGTCTAGGAGGGGCGGGGGCTAACGAGCAGTACGTC. Its protein product is CASSLGGAGANEQYV.

This clonotype showed up just a few times. The chain is built from TRBV9 and TRBJ2-5, with 7 bases aligning to TRBD1. V trimming: 0 bases; J trimming: 1 base; junction bases outside the gene matches: 3. This CDR3 spans 15 amino acids. Germline V gene lookup returns CDR1 SGDLS and CDR2 YYNGEE. The CDR3 is CASSVGGTAQETQYF. DNA of the CDR3: TGTGCCAGCAGCGTAGGGGGGACAGCCCAAGAGACCCAGTACTTC.

This clonotype was seen many times. This rearrangement joins TRBV24-1 to TRBJ2-3; TRBD2 matches at 8 bases. The CDR3 has 14 amino acids. The junction had 3 bases not matched to a gene; V was cut back by 4 bases and J by 4 bases. The V gene's germline CDR1 is KGHDR and CDR2 SFDVKD. CDR3 region: CATSDGGGPDTQYF. CDR3 DNA: TGTGCCACCAGTGACGGGGGGGGGCCAGATACGCAGTATTTT.

This chain uses TRBV7-9 with TRBJ2-5; 8 bases agree with TRBD2. Germline CDR1 is SEHNR and CDR2 is FQNEAQ (reference sequence). V was pared by 2 bases and J by 5 bases, with 7 bases of the junction left unmatched. The length of the CDR3 is 15 residues. CDR3 bases: TGTGCCAGCAGCTTAAGCGCTAGCGGGTTGGAGACCCAGTACTTC. It yields the protein CASSLSASGLETQYF.